This is a list of T cell receptor beta chains from one sample in a study of blood T cell repertoires in COVID-19. Clones were sequenced by immunoSEQ multiplex PCR, and TCRdb holds only the in-frame ones, with some missing. The sample holds around 150,000 clones, about 84% seen once. What was sequenced was PBMCs or T cells enriched from blood (not recorded which). These receptors were collected from a man in his forties who had recovered from COVID-19. Both conserved end residues are part of each CDR3. The D gene is left open where the match is weak. Where a row states a size, it is once, few, many or the class of an expanded clone; other rows omit it.

D,V,size,J,CDR3,DNA
TRBD1,TRBV9,NA,TRBJ1-3,CASSPRQGSGNTIYF,TGTGCCAGCAGCCCAAGACAGGGCTCTGGAAACACCATATATTTT
TRBD2,TRBV27,once,TRBJ2-3,CASSGGGLDTQYF,TGTGCCAGCAGTGGGGGGGGTTTAGATACGCAGTATTTT
NA,TRBV6-5,NA,TRBJ1-5,CASRQLSGSQPQHF,TGTGCCAGCAGACAGCTTAGCGGTAGTCAGCCCCAGCATTTT
TRBD2,TRBV10-2,NA,TRBJ2-6,CASSLAASGANVLTF,TGCGCCAGCAGCCTAGCGGCCTCTGGGGCCAACGTCCTGACTTTC
NA,TRBV19,NA,TRBJ1-2,CASSMLRGIPTF,TGTGCCAGTAGTATGCTTAGGGGAATCCCAACCTTC
NA,TRBV7-2,NA,TRBJ1-1,CASSLRRENTEAFF,TGTGCCAGCAGCCTTCGGAGAGAGAACACTGAAGCTTTCTTT
TRBD2,TRBV19,NA,TRBJ2-1,CASSIRAGAGGPFF,TGTGCCAGTAGTATCCGGGCGGGGGCGGGGGGGCCCTTCTTC
NA,TRBV30,few,TRBJ1-6,CAGRGERRSPLHF,TGTGCCGGCCGTGGGGAGAGAAGATCACCCCTCCACTTT
TRBD2,TRBV12-5,NA,TRBJ2-5,CASGLVLAGGQETQYF,TGTGCTAGTGGTTTGGTACTAGCGGGGGGACAAGAGACCCAGTACTTC
NA,TRBV29-1,NA,TRBJ1-1,CSVRGNTEAFF,TGCAGCGTTCGAGGGAACACTGAAGCTTTCTTT